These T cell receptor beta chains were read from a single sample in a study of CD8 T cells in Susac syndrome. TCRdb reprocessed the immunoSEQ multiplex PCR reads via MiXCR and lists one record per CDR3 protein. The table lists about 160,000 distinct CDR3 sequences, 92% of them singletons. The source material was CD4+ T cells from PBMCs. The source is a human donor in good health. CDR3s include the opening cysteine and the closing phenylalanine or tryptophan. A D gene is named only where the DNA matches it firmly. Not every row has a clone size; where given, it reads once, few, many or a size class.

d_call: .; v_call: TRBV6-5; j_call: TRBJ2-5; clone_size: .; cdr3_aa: CASSQGGRETQYF; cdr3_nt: TGTGCCAGCAGTCAAGGGGGGAGAGAGACCCAGTACTTC
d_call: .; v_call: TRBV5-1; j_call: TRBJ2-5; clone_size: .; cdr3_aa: CASSLEGSPEETQYF; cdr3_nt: TGCGCCAGCAGCTTGGAAGGGTCGCCAGAAGAGACCCAGTACTTC
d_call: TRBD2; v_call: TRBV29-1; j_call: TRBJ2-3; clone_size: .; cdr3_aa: CSALTSGSSTDTQYF; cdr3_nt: TGCAGCGCTCTGACTAGCGGGAGTTCCACAGATACGCAGTATTTT
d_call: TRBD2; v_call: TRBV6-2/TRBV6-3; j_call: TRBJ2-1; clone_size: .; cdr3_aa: CASGRETSYNEQFF; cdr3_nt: TGTGCCAGCGGGCGGGAGACGTCCTACAATGAGCAGTTCTTC
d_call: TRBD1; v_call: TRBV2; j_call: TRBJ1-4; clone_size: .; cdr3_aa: CASSTRDRLKLFF; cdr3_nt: TGTGCCAGCAGCACCCGGGACAGGCTTAAACTGTTTTTT
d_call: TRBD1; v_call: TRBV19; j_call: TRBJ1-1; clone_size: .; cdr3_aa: CASAGQRNTEAFF; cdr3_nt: TGTGCCTCCGCGGGACAGCGGAACACTGAAGCTTTCTTT
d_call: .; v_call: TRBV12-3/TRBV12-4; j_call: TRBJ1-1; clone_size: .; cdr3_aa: CASSFARGSTEAFF; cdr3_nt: TGTGCCAGCAGTTTCGCCAGGGGATCCACTGAAGCTTTCTTT
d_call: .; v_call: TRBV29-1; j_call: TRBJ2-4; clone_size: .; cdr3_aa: CSVVSGLENIQYF; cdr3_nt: TGCAGCGTTGTATCTGGATTGGAAAACATTCAGTACTTC
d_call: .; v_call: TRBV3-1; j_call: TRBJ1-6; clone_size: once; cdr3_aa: CASSHPRGRPYNSPLHF; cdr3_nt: TGTGCCAGCAGCCACCCTCGGGGGAGGCCCTATAATTCACCCCTCCACTTT
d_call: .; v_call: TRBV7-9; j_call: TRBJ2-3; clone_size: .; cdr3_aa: CASSLDVDTQYF; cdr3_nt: TGTGCCAGCAGCTTAGATGTAGATACGCAGTATTTT